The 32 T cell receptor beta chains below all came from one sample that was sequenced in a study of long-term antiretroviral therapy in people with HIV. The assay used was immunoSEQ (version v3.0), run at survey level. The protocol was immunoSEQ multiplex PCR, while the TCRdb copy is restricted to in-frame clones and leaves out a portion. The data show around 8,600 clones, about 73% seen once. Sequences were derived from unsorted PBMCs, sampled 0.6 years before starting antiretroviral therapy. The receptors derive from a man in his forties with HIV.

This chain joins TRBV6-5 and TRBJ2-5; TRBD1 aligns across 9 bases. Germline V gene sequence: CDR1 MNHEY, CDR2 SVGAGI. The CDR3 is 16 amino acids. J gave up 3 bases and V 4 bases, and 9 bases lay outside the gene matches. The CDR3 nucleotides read TGTGCCAGCAGTTCGCCGGGACAGGGAAAGGAAGAGACCCAGTACTTC. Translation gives CASSSPGQGKEETQYF.

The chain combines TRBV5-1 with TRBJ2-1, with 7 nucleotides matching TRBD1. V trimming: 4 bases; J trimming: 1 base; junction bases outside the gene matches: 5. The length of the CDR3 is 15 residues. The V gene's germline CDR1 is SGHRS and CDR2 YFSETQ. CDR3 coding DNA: TGCGCCAGCAGCCCTGGACAGGTTTCCTACAATGAGCAGTTCTTC. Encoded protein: CASSPGQVSYNEQFF.

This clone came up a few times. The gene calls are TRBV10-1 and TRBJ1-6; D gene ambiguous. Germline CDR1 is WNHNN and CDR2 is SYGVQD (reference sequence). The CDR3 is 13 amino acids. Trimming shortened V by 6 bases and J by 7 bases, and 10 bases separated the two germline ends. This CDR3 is CASRPDGNSPLHF. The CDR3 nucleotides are TGCGCCAGCAGACCCGACGGGAATTCACCCCTCCACTTT.

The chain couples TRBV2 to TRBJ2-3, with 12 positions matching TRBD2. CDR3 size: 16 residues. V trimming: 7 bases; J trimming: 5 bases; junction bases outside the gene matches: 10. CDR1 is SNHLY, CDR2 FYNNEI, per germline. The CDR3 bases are TGTGCCAGCAAGAGGGAACTAGCGGGGGGAGGAGATACGCAGTATTTT. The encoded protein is CASKRELAGGGDTQYF. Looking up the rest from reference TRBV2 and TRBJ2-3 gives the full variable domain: EPEVTQTPSHQVTQMGQEVILRCVPISNHLYFYWYRQILGQKVEFLVSFYNNEISEKSEIFDDQFSVERPDGSNFTLKIRSTKLEDSAMYFCASKRELAGGGDTQYFGPGTRLTVL.

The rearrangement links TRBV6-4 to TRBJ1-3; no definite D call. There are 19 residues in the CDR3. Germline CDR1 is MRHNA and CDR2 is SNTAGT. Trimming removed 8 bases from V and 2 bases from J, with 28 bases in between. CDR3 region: CASRVERELINGTGNTIYF. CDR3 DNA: TGTGCCAGCCGTGTAGAGCGGGAACTTATTAATGGTACTGGAAACACCATATATTTT.

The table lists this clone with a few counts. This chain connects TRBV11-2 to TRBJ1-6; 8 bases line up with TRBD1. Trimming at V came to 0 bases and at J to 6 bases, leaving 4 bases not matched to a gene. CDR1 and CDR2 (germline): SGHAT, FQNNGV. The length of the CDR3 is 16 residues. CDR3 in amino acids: CASSLDQGAFNSPLHF. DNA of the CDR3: TGTGCCAGCAGCTTAGATCAGGGGGCGTTTAATTCACCCCTCCACTTT.

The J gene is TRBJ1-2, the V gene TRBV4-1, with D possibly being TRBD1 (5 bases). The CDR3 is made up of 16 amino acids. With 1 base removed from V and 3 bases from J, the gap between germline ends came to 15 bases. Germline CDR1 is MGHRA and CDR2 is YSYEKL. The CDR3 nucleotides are TGCGCCAGCAGCCAAGGGCCGGGGGGGGACTACTATGGCTACACCTTC. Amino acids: CASSQGPGGDYYGYTF.

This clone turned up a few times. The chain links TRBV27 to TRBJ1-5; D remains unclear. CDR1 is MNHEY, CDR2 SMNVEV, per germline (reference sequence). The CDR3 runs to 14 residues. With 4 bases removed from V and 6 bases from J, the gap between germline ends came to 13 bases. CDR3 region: CASSSGLAGQPQHF. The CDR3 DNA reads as TGTGCCAGCAGTTCAGGCTTGGCGGGTCAGCCCCAGCATTTT.

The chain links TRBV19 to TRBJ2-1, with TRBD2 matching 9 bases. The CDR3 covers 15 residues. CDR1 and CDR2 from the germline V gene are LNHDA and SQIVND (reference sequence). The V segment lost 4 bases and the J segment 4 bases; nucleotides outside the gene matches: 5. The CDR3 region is CASSKTSGPYNEQFF. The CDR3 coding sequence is TGTGCCAGTAGTAAGACTAGCGGCCCTTACAATGAGCAGTTCTTC.

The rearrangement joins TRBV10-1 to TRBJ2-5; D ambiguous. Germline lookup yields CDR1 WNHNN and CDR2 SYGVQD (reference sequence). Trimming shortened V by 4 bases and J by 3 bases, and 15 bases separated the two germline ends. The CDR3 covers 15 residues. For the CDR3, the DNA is TGCGCCAGCAGTGCTACACCGGGCCCCGAAGAGACCCAGTACTTC. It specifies CASSATPGPEETQYF.

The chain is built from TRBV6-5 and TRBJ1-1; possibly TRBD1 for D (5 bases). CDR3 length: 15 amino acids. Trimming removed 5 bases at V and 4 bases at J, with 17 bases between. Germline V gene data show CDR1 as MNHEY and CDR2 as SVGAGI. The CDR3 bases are TGTGCCAGCAGTGCACAGGACACTGGCGGCACTGAAGCTTTCTTT. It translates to CASSAQDTGGTEAFF.

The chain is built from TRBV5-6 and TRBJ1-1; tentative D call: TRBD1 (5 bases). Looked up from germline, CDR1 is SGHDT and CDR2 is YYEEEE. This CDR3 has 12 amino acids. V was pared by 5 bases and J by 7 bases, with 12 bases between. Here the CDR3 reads CASRFGAGEAFF. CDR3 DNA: TGTGCCAGCAGATTTGGGGCAGGTGAAGCTTTCTTT.

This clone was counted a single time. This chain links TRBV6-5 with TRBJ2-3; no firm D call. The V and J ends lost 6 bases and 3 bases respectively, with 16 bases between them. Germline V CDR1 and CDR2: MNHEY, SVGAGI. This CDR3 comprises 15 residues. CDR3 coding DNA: TGTGCCAGCAGCGTTAGGGCACCGCGGACAGATACGCAGTATTTT. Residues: CASSVRAPRTDTQYF.

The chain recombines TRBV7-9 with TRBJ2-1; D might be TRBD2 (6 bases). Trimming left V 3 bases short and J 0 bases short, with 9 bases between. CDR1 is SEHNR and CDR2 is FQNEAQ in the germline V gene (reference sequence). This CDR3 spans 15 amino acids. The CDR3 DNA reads TGTGCCAGCAGCTTCCCCGGGAGCTCCTACAATGAGCAGTTCTTC. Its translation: CASSFPGSSYNEQFF.

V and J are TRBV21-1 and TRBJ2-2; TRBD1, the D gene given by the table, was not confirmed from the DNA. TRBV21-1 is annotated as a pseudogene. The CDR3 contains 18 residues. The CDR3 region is CASTQSQQGGPNTGELFF. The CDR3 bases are TGTGCCAGCACCCAATCCCAACAGGGGGGCCCGAACACCGGGGAGCTGTTTTTT.

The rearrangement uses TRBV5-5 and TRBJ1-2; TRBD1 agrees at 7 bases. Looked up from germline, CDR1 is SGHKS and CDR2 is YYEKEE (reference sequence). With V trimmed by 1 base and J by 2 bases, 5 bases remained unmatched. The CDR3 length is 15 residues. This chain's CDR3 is CASSLPSTGNYGYTF. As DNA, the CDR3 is TGTGCCAGCAGCTTGCCCTCGACAGGGAACTATGGCTACACCTTC.

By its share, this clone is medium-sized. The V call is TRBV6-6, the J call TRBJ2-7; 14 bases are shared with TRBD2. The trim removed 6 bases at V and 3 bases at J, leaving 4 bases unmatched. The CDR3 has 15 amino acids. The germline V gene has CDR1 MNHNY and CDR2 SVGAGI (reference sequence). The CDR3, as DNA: TGTGCCAGCAGCCTCGGGACTAGCGGGGGCTACGAGCAGTACTTC. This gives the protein CASSLGTSGGYEQYF.

The CDR3 DNA sequence: TGCGCCAGCCACGATGGGCGGGAGTGGAAAAATGAGCAGTTCTTC. This codes for CASHDGREWKNEQFF. V gene TRBV5-1 combines with J gene TRBJ2-1, with TRBD2 identical over 7 bases. V was pared by 7 bases and J by 7 bases, with 14 bases of the junction left unmatched. CDR3 length: 15 amino acids. Germline V gene data show CDR1 as SGHRS and CDR2 as YFSETQ.

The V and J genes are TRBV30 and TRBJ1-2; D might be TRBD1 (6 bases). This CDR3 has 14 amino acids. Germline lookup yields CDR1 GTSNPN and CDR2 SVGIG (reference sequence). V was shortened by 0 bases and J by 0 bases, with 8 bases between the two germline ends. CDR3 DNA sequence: TGTGCCTGGAGTGTAAGGACAGCTAACTATGGCTACACCTTC. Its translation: CAWSVRTANYGYTF.

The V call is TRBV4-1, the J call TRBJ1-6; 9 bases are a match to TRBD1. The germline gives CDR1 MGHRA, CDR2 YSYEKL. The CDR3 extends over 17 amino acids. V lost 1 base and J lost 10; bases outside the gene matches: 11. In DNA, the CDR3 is TGCGCCAGCAGCCAAGTAGTGGCGGGACAGGGTCGATCACCCCTCCACTTT. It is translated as CASSQVVAGQGRSPLHF.

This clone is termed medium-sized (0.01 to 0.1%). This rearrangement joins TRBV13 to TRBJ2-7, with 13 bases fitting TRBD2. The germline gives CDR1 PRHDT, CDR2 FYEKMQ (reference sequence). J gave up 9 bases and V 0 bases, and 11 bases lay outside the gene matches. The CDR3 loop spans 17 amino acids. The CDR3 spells CASSLGGTSGVIKGQYF. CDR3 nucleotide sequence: TGTGCCAGCAGCTTAGGGGGGACTAGCGGGGTGATTAAAGGGCAGTACTTC.

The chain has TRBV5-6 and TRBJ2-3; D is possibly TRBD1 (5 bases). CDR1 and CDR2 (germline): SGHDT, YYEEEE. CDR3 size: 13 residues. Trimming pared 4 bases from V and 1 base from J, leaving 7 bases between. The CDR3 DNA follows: TGTGCCAGCAGCGTGACAGGCACAGATACGCAGTATTTT. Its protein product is CASSVTGTDTQYF.

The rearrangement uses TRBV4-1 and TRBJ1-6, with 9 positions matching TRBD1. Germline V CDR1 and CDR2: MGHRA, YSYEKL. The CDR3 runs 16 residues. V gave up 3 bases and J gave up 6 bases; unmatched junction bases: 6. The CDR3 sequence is CASSQAGQGFNSPLHF. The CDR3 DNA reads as TGCGCCAGCAGCCAGGCAGGACAGGGGTTTAATTCACCCCTCCACTTT.

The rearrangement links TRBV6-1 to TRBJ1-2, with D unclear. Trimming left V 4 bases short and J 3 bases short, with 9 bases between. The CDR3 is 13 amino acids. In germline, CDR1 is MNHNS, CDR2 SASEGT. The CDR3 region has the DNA TGTGCCAGCAGTGCTCAAAGGGACTATGGCTACACCTTC. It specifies CASSAQRDYGYTF.

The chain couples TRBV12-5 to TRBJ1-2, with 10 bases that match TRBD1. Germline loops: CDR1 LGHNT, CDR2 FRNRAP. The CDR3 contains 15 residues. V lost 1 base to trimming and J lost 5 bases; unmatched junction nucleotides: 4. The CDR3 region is CASGLDGQGGYGYTF. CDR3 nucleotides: TGTGCTAGTGGTTTGGACGGACAGGGGGGGTATGGCTACACCTTC.

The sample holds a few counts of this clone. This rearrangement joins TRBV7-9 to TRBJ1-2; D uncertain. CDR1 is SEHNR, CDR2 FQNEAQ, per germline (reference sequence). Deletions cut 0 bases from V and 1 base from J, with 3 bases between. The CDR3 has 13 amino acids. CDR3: CASSLAFNYGYTF. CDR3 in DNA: TGTGCCAGCAGCTTAGCTTTTAACTATGGCTACACCTTC.

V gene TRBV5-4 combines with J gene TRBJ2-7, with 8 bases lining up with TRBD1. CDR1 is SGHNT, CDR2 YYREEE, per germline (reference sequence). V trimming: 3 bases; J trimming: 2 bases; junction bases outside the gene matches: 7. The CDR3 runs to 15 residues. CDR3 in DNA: TGTGCCAGCAGCTCTAAGGACAGGGCTACCTACGAGCAGTACTTC. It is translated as CASSSKDRATYEQYF.

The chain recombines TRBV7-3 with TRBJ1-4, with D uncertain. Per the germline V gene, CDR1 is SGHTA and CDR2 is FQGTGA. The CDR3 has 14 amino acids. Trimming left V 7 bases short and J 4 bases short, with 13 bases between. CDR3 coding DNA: TGTGCCAGCATCTGGGCAGTTTGTAATGAAAAACTGTTTTTT. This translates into CASIWAVCNEKLFF. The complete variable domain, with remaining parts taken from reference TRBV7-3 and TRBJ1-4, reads GAGVSQTPSNKVTEKGKYVELRCDPISGHTALYWYRQSLGQGPEFLIYFQGTGAADDSGLPNDRFFAVRPEGSVSTLKIQRTERGDSAVYLCASIWAVCNEKLFFGSGTQLSVL.

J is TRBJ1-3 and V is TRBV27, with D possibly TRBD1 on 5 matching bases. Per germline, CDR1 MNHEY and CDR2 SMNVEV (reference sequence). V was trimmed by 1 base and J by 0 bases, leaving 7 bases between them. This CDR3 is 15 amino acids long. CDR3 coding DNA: TGTGCCAGCAGTTTATGTGACAGCTCTGGAAACACCATATATTTT. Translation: CASSLCDSSGNTIYF.

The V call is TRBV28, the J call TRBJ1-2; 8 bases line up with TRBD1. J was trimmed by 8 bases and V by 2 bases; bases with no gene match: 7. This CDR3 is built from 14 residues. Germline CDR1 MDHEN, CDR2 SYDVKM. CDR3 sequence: CASSLQGALGGYTF. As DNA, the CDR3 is TGTGCCAGCAGTTTACAGGGGGCGCTGGGCGGCTACACCTTC.

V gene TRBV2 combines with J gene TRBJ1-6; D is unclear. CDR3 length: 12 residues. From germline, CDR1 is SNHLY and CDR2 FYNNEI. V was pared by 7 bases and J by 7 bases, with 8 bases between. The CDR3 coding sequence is TGTGCCAGCATAGTGGCGAATTCACCCCTCCACTTT. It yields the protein CASIVANSPLHF.

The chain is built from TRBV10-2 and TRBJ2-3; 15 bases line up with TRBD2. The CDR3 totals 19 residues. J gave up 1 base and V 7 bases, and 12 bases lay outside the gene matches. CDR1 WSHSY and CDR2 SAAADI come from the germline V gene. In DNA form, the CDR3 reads TGCGCCAGCACCCAGGCGGGACTAGCGGGGGGTTGGGGCACAGATACGCAGTATTTT. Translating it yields CASTQAGLAGGWGTDTQYF.